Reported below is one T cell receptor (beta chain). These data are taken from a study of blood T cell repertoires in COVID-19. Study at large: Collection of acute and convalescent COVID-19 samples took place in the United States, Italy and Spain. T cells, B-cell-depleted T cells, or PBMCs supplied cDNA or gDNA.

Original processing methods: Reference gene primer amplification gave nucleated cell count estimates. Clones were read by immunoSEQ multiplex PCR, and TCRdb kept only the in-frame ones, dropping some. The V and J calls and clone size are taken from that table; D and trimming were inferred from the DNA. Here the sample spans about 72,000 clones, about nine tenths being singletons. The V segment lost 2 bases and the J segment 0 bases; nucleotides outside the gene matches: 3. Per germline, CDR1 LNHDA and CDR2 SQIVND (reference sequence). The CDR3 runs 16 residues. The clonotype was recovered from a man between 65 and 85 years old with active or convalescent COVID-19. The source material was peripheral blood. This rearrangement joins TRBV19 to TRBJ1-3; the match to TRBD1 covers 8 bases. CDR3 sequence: CASSISTGASGNTIYF. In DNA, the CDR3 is TGTGCCAGTAGTATATCGACAGGGGCCTCTGGAAACACCATATATTTT. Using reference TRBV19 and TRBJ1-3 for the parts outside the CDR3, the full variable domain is DGGITQSPKYLFRKEGQNVTLSCEQNLNHDAMYWYRQDPGQGLRLIYYSQIVNDFQKGDIAEGYSVSREKKESFPLTVTSAQKNPTAFYLCASSISTGASGNTIYFGEGSWLTVV.